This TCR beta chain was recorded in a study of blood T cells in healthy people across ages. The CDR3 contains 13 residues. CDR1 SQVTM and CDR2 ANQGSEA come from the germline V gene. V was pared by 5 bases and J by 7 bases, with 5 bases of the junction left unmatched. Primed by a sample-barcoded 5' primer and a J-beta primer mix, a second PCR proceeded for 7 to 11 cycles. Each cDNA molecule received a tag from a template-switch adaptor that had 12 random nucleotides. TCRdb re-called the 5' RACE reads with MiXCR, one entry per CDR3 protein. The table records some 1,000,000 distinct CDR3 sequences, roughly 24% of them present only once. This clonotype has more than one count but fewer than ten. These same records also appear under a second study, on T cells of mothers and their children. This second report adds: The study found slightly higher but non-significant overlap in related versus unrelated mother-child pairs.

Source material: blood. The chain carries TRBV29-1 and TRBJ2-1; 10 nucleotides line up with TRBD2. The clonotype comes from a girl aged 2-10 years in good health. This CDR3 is CSVSGRVGNEQFF. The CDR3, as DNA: TGCAGCGTTAGCGGGAGGGTCGGGAATGAGCAGTTCTTC.